This passage covers 24 T cell receptor beta chains from one sample sequenced in a study of blood T cells in healthy people across ages. Then a second PCR, running roughly 7 to 11 cycles, was carried out with a sample-barcoded 5' primer and a J-beta primer mix. TCRdb re-called the 5' RACE reads through MiXCR, storing one row per CDR3 protein. The repertoire has hundreds of thousands of distinct CDR3 sequences, around half of them found once; the top ten carry roughly 31%. The source material was blood. The receptors here all came from a woman aged 60-75 years in good health.

This chain connects TRBV5-1 to TRBJ1-4; no reliable D call. V shed 0 bases and J shed 2 bases, with 8 bases lying between them. The germline gives CDR1 SGHRS, CDR2 YFSETQ. This CDR3 region has 15 residues. The CDR3 DNA is TGCGCCAGCAGCTTGGGCACAATGACTAATGAAAAACTGTTTTTT. This codes for CASSLGTMTNEKLFF.

Comments on this clonotype: The germline gene is not matched at one end of the junction; a read error may be the cause. The chain uses TRBV20-1 and TRBJ2-1; 11 nucleotides align to TRBD2. Germline V gene lookup returns CDR1 DFQATT and CDR2 SNEGSKA (reference sequence). The CDR3 runs 15 residues. CDR3 DNA: TGCAGCGCTATTCCTAGCGGGAGGATGCGATCCGGTCAGTTCTTC. Its translation: CSAIPSGRMRSGQFF.

This clonotype was observed a handful of times. The V gene is TRBV27, the J gene TRBJ2-5, with D perhaps TRBD1 (5 bases). CDR1 is MNHEY and CDR2 is SMNVEV in the germline V gene (reference sequence). This CDR3 has 14 residues. Trimming removed 4 bases from V and 2 bases from J, with 11 bases in between. CDR3 sequence: CASSSNTGQETQYF. Here the CDR3 DNA reads TGTGCCAGCAGTTCAAACACAGGACAAGAGACCCAGTACTTC.

This clonotype showed up just a few times. V gene TRBV7-3 combines with J gene TRBJ2-3, with 12 bases lining up with TRBD2. Per germline, CDR1 SGHTA and CDR2 FQGTGA. CDR3 size: 19 residues. V was pared by 5 bases and J by 1 base, with 13 bases of the junction left unmatched. The CDR3 reads CASSLMGLAGAGGTDTQYF. The CDR3 nucleotides read TGTGCCAGCAGCCTTATGGGACTAGCGGGTGCGGGAGGCACAGATACGCAGTATTTT. Variable domain in full (rest from reference TRBV7-3 and TRBJ2-3): GAGVSQTPSNKVTEKGKYVELRCDPISGHTALYWYRQSLGQGPEFLIYFQGTGAADDSGLPNDRFFAVRPEGSVSTLKIQRTERGDSAVYLCASSLMGLAGAGGTDTQYFGPGTRLTVL.

There are a few counts of this clonotype. The rearrangement joins TRBV5-1 to TRBJ2-3, with D perhaps matching TRBD2 (5 bases). The CDR3 extends over 15 amino acids. Trimming removed 0 bases from V and 4 bases from J, with 12 bases in between. Germline CDR1 reads SGHRS; CDR2 reads YFSETQ. CDR3 bases: TGCGCCAGCAGCTTGGACACTAAGAGGGCAGATACGCAGTATTTT. Translating it yields CASSLDTKRADTQYF. The full variable domain, completed using reference TRBV5-1 and TRBJ2-3, is KAGVTQTPRYLIKTRGQQVTLSCSPISGHRSVSWYQQTPGQGLQFLFEYFSETQRNKGNFPGRFSGRQFSNSRSEMNVSTLELGDSALYLCASSLDTKRADTQYFGPGTRLTVL.

The table lists this clonotype with a few counts. The chain has TRBV29-1 and TRBJ2-5; D call uncertain. Germline V gene data show CDR1 as SQVTM and CDR2 as ANQGSEA. Trimming left V 4 bases short and J 0 bases short, with 12 bases between. This CDR3 has 14 amino acids. The CDR3 region is CSVALWAYQETQYF. CDR3 DNA: TGCAGCGTTGCCCTGTGGGCGTACCAAGAGACCCAGTACTTC.

This clonotype was found many times. The V call is TRBV30, the J call TRBJ2-3; TRBD2 might be the D (5 bases). The V gene's germline CDR1 is GTSNPN and CDR2 SVGIG (reference sequence). The length of the CDR3 is 14 residues. V gave up 4 bases and J gave up 2 bases, with 13 bases separating them. Written as DNA, the CDR3 is TGTGCCTGGACCTCTGGACTGCTCACAGATACGCAGTATTTT. It is translated as CAWTSGLLTDTQYF.

CDR3 nucleotide sequence: TGTGCCAGCAGCTTTCGACAGGCTTCCTACGAGCAGTACTTC. Its protein product is CASSFRQASYEQYF. The V call is TRBV7-2, the J call TRBJ2-7; D might be TRBD1 (6 bases). Germline CDR1 SGHTA, CDR2 FQGNSA. Trimming removed 3 bases from V and 1 base from J, with 10 bases in between. The CDR3 extends over 14 amino acids.

In its sample, this clonotype was seen a few times. This rearrangement joins TRBV20-1 to TRBJ2-7; 10 nucleotides agree with TRBD2. The CDR3 extends over 14 amino acids. V was clipped by 5 bases and J by 4 bases; unmatched bases: 8. The germline V gene encodes CDR1 DFQATT and CDR2 SNEGSKA (reference sequence). The CDR3 sequence is CSAPTASGSYEQYF. CDR3 in DNA: TGCAGTGCTCCGACGGCTAGCGGGAGTTACGAGCAGTACTTC.

The V call is TRBV4-3, the J call TRBJ1-2; D is uncertain. Germline CDR1 LGHNA, CDR2 YSLEER. CDR3 length equals 15 residues. V lost 1 base and J lost 0, with 9 bases in between. CDR3 region: CASSQVGQTNYGYTF. The CDR3 region has the DNA TGCGCCAGCAGCCAAGTCGGGCAGACTAACTATGGCTACACCTTC.

This clonotype was counted a single time. CDR3 bases: TGTGCCACCAGTGATTTTTCCGGGAGAGTTGGAAATGAGCAGTACTTC. Its translation is CATSDFSGRVGNEQYF. This chain joins TRBV24-1 and TRBJ2-7, with D tentatively TRBD2 (6 bases). CDR1 is KGHDR and CDR2 is SFDVKD in the germline V gene. The ends were cut back, 1 base at V and 7 bases at J, with 19 bases in the middle. The CDR3 has 16 residues.

V gene TRBV11-1 combines with J gene TRBJ2-5; 8 positions match TRBD1. This CDR3 spans 15 amino acids. J gave up 11 bases and V 5 bases, and 16 bases lay outside the gene matches. CDR1 is SGHAT and CDR2 is FQDESV in the germline V gene (reference sequence). CDR3 region: CASSLQGDSYNEQYF. The DNA for the CDR3 is TGTGCCAGCAGCCTACAGGGGGATTCCTACAATGAGCAGTACTTC. Full variable domain (rest looked up from reference TRBV11-1 and TRBJ2-5): EAEVAQSPRYKITEKSQAVAFWCDPISGHATLYWYRQILGQGPELLVQFQDESVVDDSQLPKDRFSAERLKGVDSTLKIQPAELGDSAMYLCASSLQGDSYNEQYFGPGTRLLVL.

This clonotype was counted once. The rearrangement uses TRBV30 and TRBJ1-5; D not certain. This CDR3 spans 13 amino acids. Trimming removed 2 bases at V and 2 bases at J, with 7 bases between. Germline loops: CDR1 GTSNPN, CDR2 SVGIG (reference sequence). CDR3 protein: CAWSSQGNQPQHF. CDR3 nucleotides: TGTGCCTGGAGTTCCCAGGGCAATCAGCCCCAGCATTTT.

This clonotype has just a few counts. V gene TRBV27 combines with J gene TRBJ2-7, with 15 bases lining up with TRBD2. There are 15 residues in the CDR3. In germline, CDR1 is MNHEY, CDR2 SMNVEV (reference sequence). V lost 2 bases and J lost 6; bases outside the gene matches: 2. CDR3 coding DNA: TGTGCCAGCAGTTTACGGACTAGCGGGAGGGGCGAGCAGTACTTC. Protein product: CASSLRTSGRGEQYF.

V is TRBV5-1 and J is TRBJ2-1, with D possibly matching TRBD2 (7 bases). The CDR3 extends over 13 amino acids. V was clipped by 7 bases and J by 6 bases, with 14 bases between them. CDR1 and CDR2 (germline): SGHRS, YFSETQ. CDR3 sequence (DNA): TGCGCCAGCGATCGGGGGGCGAGCAATGAGCAGTTCTTC. Protein sequence: CASDRGASNEQFF.

This clonotype was seen repeatedly, ten times or more. The V gene is TRBV5-1, the J gene TRBJ2-7, with 8 bases that match TRBD2. The CDR3 runs 14 residues. The germline V gene encodes CDR1 SGHRS and CDR2 YFSETQ. With 6 bases clipped from V and 0 bases from J, the junction kept 5 bases outside the gene matches. CDR3 DNA sequence: TGCGCCAGCACTGAACTAGCGGACTCCTACGAGCAGTACTTC. Amino acid sequence: CASTELADSYEQYF.

The J gene is TRBJ1-6, the V gene TRBV4-3; 7 nucleotides match TRBD1. CDR1 and CDR2 (germline): LGHNA, YSLEER. Germline trimming cut 0 bases from V and 13 bases from J; bases unmatched to any gene: 15. This CDR3 spans 17 amino acids. The CDR3 DNA reads TGCGCCAGCAGCCAAGATCACGGGGACAGTCGTTGGTCTCCCCTCCACTTT. It translates to CASSQDHGDSRWSPLHF.

This clonotype occurred a few times. The chain combines TRBV28 with TRBJ2-7; D is possibly TRBD1 or TRBD2 (6 bases each). Germline V CDR1 and CDR2: MDHEN, SYDVKM. The CDR3 length is 15 residues. V was trimmed by 8 bases and J by 5 bases, leaving 22 bases between them. As DNA, the CDR3 is TGTGCCAGCTGGAAAGCGGGCAGGGGAAGGAACGAGCAGTACTTC. Protein product: CASWKAGRGRNEQYF.

V and J are TRBV20-1 and TRBJ2-3, with 10 bases that match TRBD2. The CDR3 extends over 15 amino acids. Looked up from germline, CDR1 is DFQATT and CDR2 is SNEGSKA (reference sequence). V shed 5 bases, J shed 3 bases, and the junction held 8 bases outside the gene matches. The CDR3 DNA follows: TGCAGTGCTTGCCTAGCGGGAGATGGGACAGATACGCAGTATTTT. As protein: CSACLAGDGTDTQYF.

This clonotype came up a few times. CDR3: CASSSTGGVSYEQYF. Here the CDR3 DNA reads TGTGCCAGCAGCTCAACAGGGGGGGTTTCCTACGAGCAGTACTTC. The chain joins TRBV7-2 to TRBJ2-7, with D perhaps matching TRBD1 (8 bases). CDR1 is SGHTA, CDR2 FQGNSA, per germline. The CDR3 extends over 15 amino acids. Trimming took off 4 bases at V and 1 base at J, with 14 bases between the two ends.

The chain recombines TRBV7-2 with TRBJ2-4; D not certain. Near its end, the DNA agrees better with TRBJ2-5, so the J call may be wrong. Germline V lookup: CDR1 SGHTA, CDR2 FQGNSA. The CDR3 totals 16 residues. The CDR3 loop reads CASSLAGSPVGETQYF. The CDR3 nucleotides are TGTGCCAGCAGCTTAGCGGGCAGCCCGGTAGGAGAGACCCAGTACTTC.

The J gene is TRBJ2-1, the V gene TRBV15, with TRBD1 identical over 8 bases. With the DNA end fitting TRBJ2-7 better, the J assignment may be wrong. CDR3 size: 16 residues. In germline, CDR1 is LNHNV, CDR2 YYDKDF (reference sequence). The CDR3 DNA follows: TGTGCCACCAGCAGCGCGGACAGGGACGCCTACAATGAGCAGTACTTC. Translating it yields CATSSADRDAYNEQYF.

This clonotype occurred many times. The chain couples TRBV12-3 or TRBV12-4 to TRBJ2-5; 13 bases match TRBD2. This CDR3 contains 15 residues. Trimming removed 4 bases from V and 11 bases from J; junction bases left unmatched: 10. CDR3 sequence: CASSSRLAGGNEQYF. For the CDR3, the DNA is TGTGCCAGCAGTTCCCGACTAGCGGGAGGCAATGAGCAGTACTTC.

The V gene is TRBV7-9, the J gene TRBJ1-2, with 8 bases that match TRBD1. CDR3 length equals 14 residues. V shed 4 bases and J 3 bases; nucleotides not matched to a gene: 4. The germline V gene encodes CDR1 SEHNR and CDR2 FQNEAQ (reference sequence). The CDR3 spells CASSSDRGDYGYTF. The CDR3 nucleotides are TGTGCCAGCAGCTCTGACAGGGGAGACTATGGCTACACCTTC.